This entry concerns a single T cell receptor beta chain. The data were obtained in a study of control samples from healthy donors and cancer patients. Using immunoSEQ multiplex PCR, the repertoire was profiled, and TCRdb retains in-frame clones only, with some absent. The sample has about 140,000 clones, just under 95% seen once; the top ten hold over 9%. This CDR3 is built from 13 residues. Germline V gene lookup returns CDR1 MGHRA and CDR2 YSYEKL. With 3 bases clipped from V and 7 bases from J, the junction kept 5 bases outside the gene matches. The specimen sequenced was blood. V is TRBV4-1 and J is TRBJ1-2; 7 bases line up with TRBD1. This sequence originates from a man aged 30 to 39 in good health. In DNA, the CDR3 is TGCGCCAGCAGCCAGTCGCAGGGGGTTGGCTACACCTTC. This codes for CASSQSQGVGYTF.